This record looks at one T cell receptor beta chain sequence and its context. The antigen remains undetermined. The data were obtained in a study of blood T cells in healthy people across ages. Study results and limitations: Shifts in expanded clonotypes may have been confounded by donor CMV status, which was unknown. Diversity was estimated from one million T cells, and these estimates were considered underestimates.

Together with a sample-barcoded 5' primer, a J-beta primer mix was included in a second PCR lasting roughly 6 to 12 cycles. MiXCR was run by TCRdb on the 5' RACE reads, yielding one entry per CDR3 protein. The sample includes 700,000 to 950,000 distinct CDR3 sequences, nearly 60% of them seen just once. CDR3 length equals 12 residues. Trimming removed 4 bases at V and 4 bases at J, with 5 bases between. Germline-derived CDR1 and CDR2 are MNHEY and SMNVEV (reference sequence). This TCR was sampled from a man aged 30 to 45 in good health. The chain carries TRBV27 and TRBJ2-1, with D perhaps matching TRBD1 or TRBD2 (5 bases each). The sample consisted of blood. The CDR3 protein is CASSWGYNEQFF. The CDR3 DNA reads TGTGCCAGCAGTTGGGGGTACAATGAGCAGTTCTTC.